The next 4 T cell receptor beta chains were all read from a single sample in a study of cytomegalovirus exposure and HLA in healthy donors. The PCR employed 60 Vbeta primers together with 13 Jbeta primers. Assay: immunoSEQ multiplex PCR; the TCRdb copy retains only in-frame clones and omits some. The sample contains roughly 230,000 clones, 85% to 95% of which appear only once. The sequenced material came from PBMCs. Every receptor here comes from a girl aged 2-9 years in good health and CMV-seronegative.

The chain links TRBV7-8 to TRBJ1-5, with 9 bases that match TRBD1. The J segment lost 7 bases and the V segment lost 4 bases, leaving 5 bases of the junction unmatched. Looked up from germline, CDR1 is SGHVS and CDR2 is FQNEAQ. The CDR3 has 14 amino acids. CDR3 nucleotides: TGTGCCAGCAGCTCGGGACAGGGAGGGCAGCCCCAGCATTTT. Translating gives CASSSGQGGQPQHF.

J is TRBJ2-2 and V is TRBV21-1; the DNA was not compared with TRBD2, the D call given in the table. TRBV21-1 is reported as a pseudogene. The CDR3 consists of 19 residues. The CDR3, as DNA: TGTGCCAGCAGCAAACCCAAAAATCCTCGGACTAAGAACACCGGGGAGCTGTTTTTT. Its protein product is CASSKPKNPRTKNTGELFF.

This clone occurred a few times. The rearrangement joins TRBV15 to TRBJ1-4, with 7 bases that match TRBD1. Germline CDR1 and CDR2: LNHNV and YYDKDF (reference sequence). CDR3 length equals 14 residues. The trim removed 3 bases at V and 6 bases at J, leaving 4 bases unmatched. The CDR3 sequence: CATSSRTGDEKLFF. The CDR3 region has the DNA TGTGCCACCAGCAGTAGAACAGGGGATGAAAAACTGTTTTTT. Using reference TRBV15 and TRBJ1-4 for the parts outside the CDR3, the full variable domain is DAMVIQNPRYQVTQFGKPVTLSCSQTLNHNVMYWYQQKSSQAPKLLFHYYDKDFNNEADTPDNFQSRRPNTSFCFLDIRSPGLGDTAMYLCATSSRTGDEKLFFGSGTQLSVL.

This chain uses TRBV2 with TRBJ2-5; 11 bases line up with TRBD2. This CDR3 region has 20 residues. Germline V gene sequence: CDR1 SNHLY, CDR2 FYNNEI. Losses at the gene ends were 1 base for V and 4 bases for J; bases not matched to a gene: 17. Here the CDR3 reads CASSEGALGASGGRRETQYF. The DNA for the CDR3 is TGTGCCAGCAGTGAAGGTGCTCTTGGGGCTAGCGGGGGGAGGCGAGAGACCCAGTACTTC.